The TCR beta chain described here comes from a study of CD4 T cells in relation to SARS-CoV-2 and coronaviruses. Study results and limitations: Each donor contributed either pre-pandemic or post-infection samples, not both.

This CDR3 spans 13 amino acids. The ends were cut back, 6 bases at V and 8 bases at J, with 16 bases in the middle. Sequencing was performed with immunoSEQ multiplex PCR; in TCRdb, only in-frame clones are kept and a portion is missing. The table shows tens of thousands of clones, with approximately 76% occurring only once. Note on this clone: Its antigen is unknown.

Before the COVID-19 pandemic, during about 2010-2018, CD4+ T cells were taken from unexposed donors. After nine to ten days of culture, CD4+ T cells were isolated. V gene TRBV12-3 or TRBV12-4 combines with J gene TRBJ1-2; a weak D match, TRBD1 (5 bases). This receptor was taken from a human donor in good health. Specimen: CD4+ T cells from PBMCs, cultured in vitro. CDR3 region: CASSPRAVRGYTF. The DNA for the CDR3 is TGTGCCAGCAGCCCCAGGGCGGTACGGGGCTACACCTTC.